These 30 T cell receptor beta chains were sequenced from one sample in a study of regulatory T cells in long-lasting Graves disease. Researchers made TCR beta libraries by using iRepertoire HTBI primers and running Arm-PCR on CDR3 regions. From the multiplex PCR reads, TCRdb called clonotypes with MiXCR, one entry per CDR3 protein. The data show 200,000 to 250,000 distinct CDR3 sequences, with about 19% seen just once and more than 11% held by the top ten. As to time point: newly diagnosed GD, antithyroid drugs for less than 3 months. Extracted RNA from PBMCs served as the source of the TCR library. This sample comprised peripheral blood mononuclear cells (PBMCs), obtained at new diagnosis, from a patient treated with antithyroid drugs. The source of these receptors is a female donor with Graves disease.

This clonotype has at least ten counts. This chain uses TRBV13 with TRBJ2-5, with D possibly being TRBD1 or TRBD2 (5 bases each). CDR3 size: 16 residues. Deletions cut 6 bases from V and 1 base from J, with 18 bases between. Germline V gene lookup returns CDR1 PRHDT and CDR2 FYEKMQ (reference sequence). CDR3 amino acids: CASSTMGTPSQETQYF. CDR3 DNA sequence: TGTGCCAGCAGTACGATGGGGACGCCGTCCCAAGAGACCCAGTACTTC.

The chain has TRBV18 and TRBJ2-5; 9 bases agree with TRBD1. This CDR3 is built from 18 residues. Germline CDR1 KGHSH, CDR2 LQKENI. With V trimmed by 6 bases and J by 4 bases, 18 bases remained unmatched. The CDR3 DNA follows: TGTGCCAGCTCTCCCGAGGCTCCGACAGGGGGACCAGGAGAGACCCAGTACTTC. Encoded protein: CASSPEAPTGGPGETQYF.

This clonotype was found a few times. It may be a read error: a sequence one base away is much more abundant. V usage is TRBV11-3 and J usage is TRBJ2-1, with a weak D call TRBD2 (5 bases). Germline V gives CDR1 SGHNT, CDR2 YENEEA. The CDR3 spans 14 residues. The CDR3 nucleotides are TGTGCCAACAGCTTAGTGGCTAGCTCCCGTGAGCAGTTCTTC. As protein: CANSLVASSREQFF.

The chain recombines TRBV11-3 with TRBJ1-6, with D possibly matching TRBD1 (5 bases). Deletions cut 3 bases from V and 7 bases from J, with 10 bases between. The CDR3 contains 14 residues. Germline lookup yields CDR1 SGHNT and CDR2 YENEEA. The CDR3 nucleotides read TGTGCCAGCAGCTTTTCGGGACTCAATTCACCCCTCCACTTT. Residues: CASSFSGLNSPLHF.

This clonotype occurred many times. The CDR3 protein is CASSLSRLFGGQEGHGYTF. The CDR3, as DNA: TGTGCCAGCAGCTTATCACGGCTTTTTGGGGGACAGGAGGGGCATGGCTACACCTTC. The gene calls are TRBV7-2 and TRBJ1-2; 8 nucleotides align to TRBD1. CDR3 length equals 19 residues. The germline V gene has CDR1 SGHTA and CDR2 FQGNSA. J was trimmed by 6 bases and V by 2 bases; bases with no gene match: 20.

This clonotype has ten or more counts. The chain joins TRBV20-1 to TRBJ2-1, with 11 positions matching TRBD1. CDR1 is DFQATT, CDR2 SNEGSKA, per germline (reference sequence). The CDR3 is 16 residues long. Unmatched junction bases numbered 6, after V lost 0 bases and J lost 5 bases. CDR3 DNA sequence: TGCAGTGCTAGAGATCCTAGGGACAGGGGGAACAATGAGCAGTTCTTC. Protein: CSARDPRDRGNNEQFF.

This clonotype occurred a few times. The chain has TRBV18 and TRBJ1-3, with D possibly being TRBD1 (5 bases). Germline CDR1 and CDR2: KGHSH and LQKENI. The CDR3 has 14 residues. V dropped 5 bases and J dropped 4 bases, with 12 bases sitting between them. In nucleotides, the CDR3 is TGTGCCAGCTCAGGGACGGCAACGGGAAACACCATATATTTT. Its translation is CASSGTATGNTIYF. Supplemented by reference TRBV18 and TRBJ1-3, the full variable domain reads NAGVMQNPRHLVRRRGQEARLRCSPMKGHSHVYWYRQLPEEGLKFMVYLQKENIIDESGMPKERFSAEFPKEGPSILRIQQVVRGDSAAYFCASSGTATGNTIYFGEGSWLTVV.

Points on this clonotype: Given a much more abundant clone one base away, this may be a read error. The CDR3: CASRTGFGRDDTF. For the CDR3, the DNA is TGTGCCAGCAGGACGGGCTTCGGACGGGATGATACCTTC. The chain joins TRBV6-1 to TRBJ1-2, with D unclear. Germline CDR1 reads MNHNS; CDR2 reads SASEGT. The V gene lost 6 bases and the J gene lost 14 bases, with 22 bases spanning the gap. This CDR3 is built from 13 residues.

This clonotype was seen at least ten times. V gene TRBV10-3 combines with J gene TRBJ2-3, with 11 positions matching TRBD2. Germline V lookup: CDR1 ENHRY, CDR2 SYGVKD. The CDR3 has 14 residues. The ends lost 4 bases at V and 5 bases at J; junction bases unmatched: 2. The CDR3 region has the DNA TGTGCCATCAGTGGTGGACTAGCGGGAGATACGCAGTATTTT. Translation gives CAISGGLAGDTQYF.

This clonotype has at least ten counts. The rearrangement uses TRBV6-1 and TRBJ1-6; perhaps TRBD1 as D (6 bases). CDR1 and CDR2 (germline): MNHNS, SASEGT. The length of the CDR3 is 17 residues. The germline V and J ends were trimmed by 5 bases and 5 bases, with 19 bases remaining between them. This chain's CDR3 is CASSRNSPGQDNSPLHF. The CDR3 DNA sequence: TGTGCCAGCAGTCGAAACTCTCCGGGACAAGATAATTCACCCCTCCACTTT.

For this clonotype: A read error is possible here, since a much larger clone lies one base away. This chain joins TRBV5-4 and TRBJ2-2, with TRBD1 identical over 10 bases. The ends lost 4 bases at V and 0 bases at J; junction bases unmatched: 6. This CDR3 spans 17 amino acids. CDR1 and CDR2 (germline): SGHNT, YYREEE (reference sequence). The chain's CDR3 is CASSRRDRGTNTGELFF. The DNA of the CDR3 is TGTGCCAGCAGCCGCAGGGACAGGGGAACGAACACCGGGGAGCTGTTTTTT.

This clonotype was observed many times. The V and J genes are TRBV4-3 and TRBJ2-1; TRBD2 matches at 12 bases. The germline CDR1 and CDR2 sequences are LGHNA and YSLEER. The CDR3 runs 17 residues. After removal of 4 bases from V and 3 bases from J, the junction contained 7 bases not matched to a gene. The CDR3 DNA sequence: TGCGCCAGCAGCCCGACGACTAGCGGGAGAGACTACAATGAGCAGTTCTTC. It specifies CASSPTTSGRDYNEQFF.

The chain joins TRBV4-3 to TRBJ1-3; D is perhaps TRBD1 (5 bases). Germline loops: CDR1 LGHNA, CDR2 YSLEER. The CDR3 contains 16 residues. Trimming took 0 bases from V and 2 from J, leaving 11 bases between them. The DNA of the CDR3 is TGCGCCAGCAGCCAAGAGAGACCCAGGGCTGGAAACACCATATATTTT. It encodes CASSQERPRAGNTIYF.

This clonotype was counted at least ten times. In nucleotides, the CDR3 is TGTGCCAGCAGTGAATGGCGGGTTGATTACGAGCAGTACTTC. As protein: CASSEWRVDYEQYF. The rearrangement links TRBV2 to TRBJ2-7; a weak D match, TRBD2 (5 bases). Germline V CDR1 and CDR2: SNHLY, FYNNEI. This CDR3 region has 14 residues. The V end lost 2 bases, the J end lost 4 bases, and 12 bases lay between the germline ends. Complete variable domain (other parts from reference TRBV2 and TRBJ2-7): EPEVTQTPSHQVTQMGQEVILRCVPISNHLYFYWYRQILGQKVEFLVSFYNNEISEKSEIFDDQFSVERPDGSNFTLKIRSTKLEDSAMYFCASSEWRVDYEQYFGPGTRLTVT.

This clonotype has ten or more counts. This chain links TRBV6-1 with TRBJ2-4; tentative D call: TRBD2 (5 bases). V was shortened by 3 bases and J by 9 bases, with 12 bases between the two germline ends. This CDR3 has 13 residues. Germline V gives CDR1 MNHNS, CDR2 SASEGT. CDR3 bases: TGTGCCAGCAGTGACTCACGGGGTACCATTCAGTACTTC. Translation gives CASSDSRGTIQYF.

About this clonotype: A far larger clone is one base from this, pointing to a likely read error. The chain combines TRBV7-2 with TRBJ2-1; 8 nucleotides match TRBD2. Gene TRBJ2-5 matches the end of the DNA better, so the J call may be wrong. The length of the CDR3 is 14 residues. Per the germline V gene, CDR1 is SGHTA and CDR2 is FQGNSA. CDR3 sequence (DNA): TGTGCCAGCAGCTTACGGGACGGGGGGGAGATCCAGTACTTC. Residues: CASSLRDGGEIQYF.

The rearrangement joins TRBV9 to TRBJ2-2, with D maybe TRBD1 (5 bases). The CDR3 contains 14 residues. Germline loops: CDR1 SGDLS, CDR2 YYNGEE. Between the trimmed V and J ends, which lost 1 base and 5 bases, there was a span of 9 bases. CDR3 sequence reads: CASSVSGRTGELFF. DNA for the CDR3: TGTGCCAGCAGCGTATCAGGGCGGACCGGGGAGCTGTTTTTT.

The table lists this clonotype with many counts. V is TRBV12-3 or TRBV12-4 and J is TRBJ2-2; 8 positions match TRBD2. CDR3 length equals 16 residues. V was clipped by 5 bases and J by 1 base; unmatched bases: 6. CDR3 in amino acids: CASSPSAGGNTGELFF. CDR3 sequence (DNA): TGTGCCAGCAGTCCGTCTGCGGGGGGGAACACCGGGGAGCTGTTTTTT.

This clonotype was recorded at least ten times. In nucleotides, the CDR3 is TGCGCCAGCAGCTCCCGCAGCTCCTACGAGCAGTACTTC. Translation gives CASSSRSSYEQYF. V gene TRBV5-1 combines with J gene TRBJ2-7; D uncertain. Germline CDR1 SGHRS, CDR2 YFSETQ. The CDR3 runs 13 residues. V dropped 3 bases and J dropped 0 bases, with 7 bases sitting between them.

This clonotype was counted many times. The chain employs TRBV2 and TRBJ2-1, with 10 bases lining up with TRBD2. Per the germline V gene, CDR1 is SNHLY and CDR2 is FYNNEI. V trimming: 6 bases; J trimming: 4 bases; junction bases outside the gene matches: 6. This CDR3 is 15 amino acids long. CDR3 sequence reads: CASSAGTSEYNEQFF. CDR3 bases: TGTGCCAGCAGCGCCGGGACTAGCGAGTACAATGAGCAGTTCTTC. The full variable domain, its missing parts supplied by reference TRBV2 and TRBJ2-1, is EPEVTQTPSHQVTQMGQEVILRCVPISNHLYFYWYRQILGQKVEFLVSFYNNEISEKSEIFDDQFSVERPDGSNFTLKIRSTKLEDSAMYFCASSAGTSEYNEQFFGPGTRLTVL.

This clonotype was observed at least ten times. The rearrangement links TRBV27 to TRBJ2-7, with 15 positions matching TRBD2. V was pared by 5 bases and J by 13 bases, with 6 bases of the junction left unmatched. CDR1 and CDR2 from the germline V gene are MNHEY and SMNVEV (reference sequence). The CDR3 is 13 amino acids. This CDR3 reads CASSPRTSGRVYF. CDR3 bases: TGTGCCAGCAGTCCCCGGACTAGCGGGAGGGTTTACTTC.

This clonotype was picked up many times. Sequence at one end of the junction differs from germline and may be a read error. The genes are TRBV5-5 and TRBJ2-7; TRBD2 matches at 9 bases. This CDR3 is built from 16 residues. The germline V gene encodes CDR1 SGHKS and CDR2 YYEKEE (reference sequence). CDR3 loop: CASSLVSGGASYEQYF. Here the CDR3 DNA reads TGCGCCAGCAGCTTGGTTAGCGGGGGCGCCTCCTACGAGCAGTACTTC.

As concerns this clonotype: At one end the junction does not follow the germline gene, possibly because of a read error. The chain uses TRBV7-2 and TRBJ2-7, with unresolved D. The germline V gene encodes CDR1 SGHTA and CDR2 FQGNSA. This CDR3 spans 11 amino acids. The DNA of the CDR3 is TGTGCCAGCAGCCACTCCTACGAGCGGTACTTC. Translation: CASSHSYERYF. The whole variable domain, filled in from reference TRBV7-2 and TRBJ2-7, reads GAGVSQSPSNKVTEKGKDVELRCDPISGHTALYWYRQSLGQGLEFLIYFQGNSAPDKSGLPSDRFSAERTGGSVSTLTIQRTQQEDSAVYLCASSHSYERYFGPGTRLTVT.

A word on this clonotype: A much bigger clone sits one base away, suggesting this may be a read error. The gene calls are TRBV6-2 or TRBV6-3 and TRBJ2-4; the D gene could be TRBD1 or TRBD2 (5 bases each). V was pared by 2 bases and J by 0 bases, with 14 bases between. CDR1 and CDR2 (germline): MNHEY, SVGEGT. The CDR3 covers 17 residues. The CDR3 DNA follows: TGTGCCAGCAGTTACGGGGGTAGTTCTCCAGCCAAAAACATTCAGTACTTC. Amino acids: CASSYGGSSPAKNIQYF.

There are a few counts of this clonotype. V is TRBV19 and J is TRBJ2-1; 13 bases are a match to TRBD2. The V gene end was trimmed by 5 bases and the J gene end by 4 bases; junction bases not matched to a gene: 5. Germline V gene sequence: CDR1 LNHDA, CDR2 SQIVND (reference sequence). The CDR3 runs 16 residues. In DNA, the CDR3 is TGTGCCAGTAGTCAGACGACTAGCGGGGGGTACAATGAGCAGTTCTTC. Translating gives CASSQTTSGGYNEQFF.

The chain joins TRBV20-1 to TRBJ2-5; D uncertain. The CDR3 is 15 amino acids. V shed 1 base and J shed 2 bases, with 14 bases lying between them. Germline CDR1 and CDR2: DFQATT and SNEGSKA (reference sequence). The CDR3 here is CSARVPGRLQETQYF. The CDR3, as DNA: TGCAGTGCTAGAGTGCCCGGCAGACTTCAAGAGACCCAGTACTTC.

This clonotype was recorded at least ten times. The chain couples TRBV12-3 or TRBV12-4 to TRBJ2-5; possible D gene TRBD1, 5 bases. V lost 3 bases, J lost 5 bases, and 19 bases lay in between. The CDR3 spans 16 residues. As DNA, the CDR3 is TGTGCCAGCAGTTTCTGGACATCTACCCGAGCGGAGACCCAGTACTTC. Translated: CASSFWTSTRAETQYF.

The genes are TRBV7-2 and TRBJ2-1, with 12 bases identical to TRBD1. The J call is uncertain, as TRBJ2-5 better fits the DNA end. The CDR3 spans 16 residues. The V gene's germline CDR1 is SGHTA and CDR2 FQGNSA. In DNA, the CDR3 is TGTGCCAGCAGCCGCGGGACAGGGGGCCCTCGGGAGACCCAGTACTTC. This codes for CASSRGTGGPRETQYF.

V and J are TRBV6-1 and TRBJ1-3; D possibly corresponds to TRBD1 (6 bases). The CDR3 has 16 amino acids. CDR1 is MNHNS, CDR2 SASEGT, per germline. The V end lost 3 bases, the J end lost 0 bases, and 12 bases lay between the germline ends. The CDR3 here is CASSDPRGGSGNTIYF. CDR3 nucleotide sequence: TGTGCCAGCAGTGATCCACGAGGGGGCTCTGGAAACACCATATATTTT.

This clonotype was seen repeatedly, ten times or more. This chain joins TRBV6-5 and TRBJ2-7; weak D call: TRBD2 (5 bases). V shed 2 bases and J shed 4 bases, with 12 bases lying between them. This CDR3 has 14 residues. Germline loops: CDR1 MNHEY, CDR2 SVGAGI. Here the CDR3 reads CASSYPGIPYEQYF. The CDR3 DNA reads TGTGCCAGCAGTTACCCCGGGATTCCGTACGAGCAGTACTTC.